Presented here are 21 T cell receptor beta chains from one specimen sequenced in a study of blood T cell repertoires in COVID-19. Assay: immunoSEQ multiplex PCR; the TCRdb copy retains only in-frame clones and omits some. The sample records a few hundred thousand clones, 87% being singletons. The sequencing sample was made of PBMCs or T cells enriched from blood (not recorded which). The source is a man between 18 and 29 years old with acute COVID-19.

The V and J genes are TRBV7-9 and TRBJ2-5, with TRBD1 identical over 10 bases. After removal of 1 base from V and 5 bases from J, the junction contained 7 bases not matched to a gene. This CDR3 comprises 16 residues. Germline CDR1 and CDR2: SEHNR and FQNEAQ (reference sequence). CDR3 nucleotides: TGTGCCAGCAGCTTAGAAGGGGACAGGGGAAGCGAGACCCAGTACTTC. Its protein product is CASSLEGDRGSETQYF.

The chain links TRBV24-1 to TRBJ1-2, with TRBD1 as a possible D gene (6 bases). Germline values: CDR1 KGHDR, CDR2 SFDVKD. This CDR3 is built from 15 residues. Deletions cut 4 bases from V and 4 bases from J, with 15 bases between. The CDR3 nucleotides are TGTGCCACCAGTGACACCGGGACAACATTCTATGGCTACACCTTC. It is translated as CATSDTGTTFYGYTF.

This chain connects TRBV5-1 to TRBJ2-3; TRBD1 aligns across 7 bases. The CDR3 runs to 14 residues. The germline V gene has CDR1 SGHRS and CDR2 YFSETQ. V lost 4 bases to trimming and J lost 4 bases; unmatched junction nucleotides: 6. CDR3 amino acids: CASSTGQAADTQYF. DNA for the CDR3: TGCGCCAGCAGCACCGGACAGGCAGCAGATACGCAGTATTTT.

The CDR3 DNA reads as TGTGCCAGCAGTGAAGGCGGGGGCGGCGGCGGAAACATTCAGTACTTC. This codes for CASSEGGGGGGNIQYF. The rearrangement uses TRBV6-1 and TRBJ2-4; a weak D match, TRBD2 (7 bases). With 1 base removed from V and 6 bases from J, the gap between germline ends came to 16 bases. Per the germline V gene, CDR1 is MNHNS and CDR2 is SASEGT. This CDR3 has 16 residues.

V and J are TRBV29-1 and TRBJ2-2, with a tentative D call TRBD1 (6 bases). This CDR3 is 14 amino acids long. V lost 4 bases, J lost 1 base, and 10 bases lay in between. Germline V gene data show CDR1 as SQVTM and CDR2 as ANQGSEA. The CDR3: CSVAGTLNTGELFF. The CDR3, as DNA: TGCAGCGTTGCCGGGACATTGAACACCGGGGAGCTGTTTTTT.

This chain connects TRBV19 to TRBJ2-3, with 8 nucleotides matching TRBD2. This CDR3 contains 13 residues. Looked up from germline, CDR1 is LNHDA and CDR2 is SQIVND (reference sequence). The J segment lost 9 bases and the V segment lost 5 bases, leaving 7 bases of the junction unmatched. CDR3 DNA: TGTGCCAGTAGTCCTGATTTAGCGGGGACGCAGTATTTT. Amino acid sequence: CASSPDLAGTQYF. Supplemented by reference TRBV19 and TRBJ2-3, the full variable domain reads DGGITQSPKYLFRKEGQNVTLSCEQNLNHDAMYWYRQDPGQGLRLIYYSQIVNDFQKGDIAEGYSVSREKKESFPLTVTSAQKNPTAFYLCASSPDLAGTQYFGPGTRLTVL.

In this sample, this clone turned up once. The V and J genes are TRBV29-1 and TRBJ2-1, with 8 bases aligning to TRBD2. V shed 4 bases and J 2 bases; nucleotides not matched to a gene: 7. The CDR3 runs 15 residues. CDR1 is SQVTM, CDR2 ANQGSEA, per germline. The chain's CDR3 is CSVGQEREPYNEQFF. Here the CDR3 DNA reads TGCAGCGTTGGGCAGGAGCGGGAGCCCTACAATGAGCAGTTCTTC.

V is TRBV28 and J is TRBJ1-3; 10 positions match TRBD1. Germline CDR1 and CDR2: MDHEN and SYDVKM. V trimming: 5 bases; J trimming: 4 bases; junction bases outside the gene matches: 8. The CDR3 spans 16 residues. CDR3 loop: CASSPRQGARGNTIYF. Written as DNA, the CDR3 is TGTGCCAGCAGTCCACGACAGGGGGCAAGAGGAAACACCATATATTTT.

This chain uses TRBV2 with TRBJ2-5, with 7 bases identical to TRBD1. There are 14 residues in the CDR3. V lost 3 bases, J lost 5 bases, and 6 bases stayed unmatched. Looked up from germline, CDR1 is SNHLY and CDR2 is FYNNEI. CDR3 nucleotides: TGTGCCAGCAGTGATTACAGGGGCTGGGAGACCCAGTACTTC. Its translation: CASSDYRGWETQYF.

The rearrangement uses TRBV19 and TRBJ1-3, with a tentative D call TRBD1 (5 bases). Per the germline V gene, CDR1 is LNHDA and CDR2 is SQIVND (reference sequence). The CDR3 is made up of 16 amino acids. V lost 6 bases and J 0 bases, leaving 15 bases between the germline ends. The CDR3 nucleotides are TGTGCCAGTAGCAAAACGGACACGATCTCTGGAAACACCATATATTTT. This codes for CASSKTDTISGNTIYF.

This clone was seen only once. V gene TRBV15 combines with J gene TRBJ2-5, with 7 bases identical to TRBD2. Losses at the gene ends were 5 bases for V and 5 bases for J; bases not matched to a gene: 14. CDR1 and CDR2 from the germline V gene are LNHNV and YYDKDF (reference sequence). The CDR3 totals 16 residues. CDR3 region: CATSSRMGREGETQYF. CDR3 sequence (DNA): TGTGCCACCAGCTCTCGTATGGGGAGGGAGGGTGAGACCCAGTACTTC.

The chain uses TRBV5-4 and TRBJ1-3; D not certain. CDR1 is SGHNT, CDR2 YYREEE, per germline (reference sequence). This CDR3 is built from 14 residues. V shed 0 bases and J shed 4 bases, with 8 bases lying between them. CDR3 protein: CASSLGASGNTIYF. CDR3 DNA sequence: TGTGCCAGCAGCTTGGGCGCGTCGGGAAACACCATATATTTT.

This clone was detected only once. The gene calls are TRBV28 and TRBJ1-6; D is uncertain. CDR3 length: 13 amino acids. CDR1 is MDHEN and CDR2 is SYDVKM in the germline V gene. V dropped 5 bases and J dropped 8 bases, with 10 bases sitting between them. In DNA, the CDR3 is TGTGCCAGCAGTCTCCGACTGGATTCACCCCTCCACTTT. Amino acids: CASSLRLDSPLHF.

This clone was recorded once. This chain connects TRBV29-1 to TRBJ1-6; weak D call: TRBD1 (5 bases). Germline CDR1 and CDR2: SQVTM and ANQGSEA. This CDR3 is 16 amino acids long. Deletions cut 7 bases from V and 0 bases from J, with 16 bases between. CDR3 sequence: CSGGTSGGSYNSPLHF. The CDR3, as DNA: TGCAGCGGGGGGACCTCCGGCGGCTCCTATAATTCACCCCTCCACTTT. Based on the CDR3 plus reference TRBV29-1 and TRBJ1-6, the full variable domain is SAVISQKPSRDICQRGTSLTIQCQVDSQVTMMFWYRQQPGQSLTLIATANQGSEATYESGFVIDKFPISRPNLTFSTLTVSNMSPEDSSIYLCSGGTSGGSYNSPLHFGNGTRLTVT.

This clone was counted between two and nine times. The rearrangement links TRBV6-2 or TRBV6-3 to TRBJ2-1; D is unresolved. Between the trimmed V and J ends, which lost 0 bases and 6 bases, there was a span of 9 bases. This CDR3 is built from 14 residues. Germline CDR1 reads MNHEY; CDR2 reads SVGEGT. The CDR3: CASSYSQEGNEQFF. The CDR3 DNA reads TGTGCCAGCAGTTACTCTCAGGAAGGCAATGAGCAGTTCTTC.

The chain recombines TRBV5-4 with TRBJ2-5; a weak D match, TRBD2 (5 bases). The CDR3 has 13 amino acids. The V and J ends lost 5 bases and 0 bases respectively, with 8 bases between them. Germline assignment: CDR1 SGHNT and CDR2 YYREEE (reference sequence). The CDR3 nucleotides are TGTGCCAGCAGTCCCGGGAACCAAGAGACCCAGTACTTC. This encodes CASSPGNQETQYF.

The chain recombines TRBV29-1 with TRBJ2-7; 11 bases agree with TRBD1. With V trimmed by 6 bases and J by 1 base, 5 bases remained unmatched. Germline V gene data show CDR1 as SQVTM and CDR2 as ANQGSEA. This CDR3 contains 14 residues. For the CDR3, the DNA is TGCAGCGTCGGGGGACAGGGGGTATCCTACGAGCAGTACTTC. This encodes CSVGGQGVSYEQYF.

The genes are TRBV7-2 and TRBJ2-3; D might be TRBD2 (5 bases). The CDR3 is 16 amino acids. V was trimmed by 5 bases and J by 4 bases, leaving 19 bases between them. The germline CDR1 and CDR2 sequences are SGHTA and FQGNSA. Written as DNA, the CDR3 is TGTGCCAGCAGCCCCTCAGCGGTTCCCCTAGCAGATACGCAGTATTTT. Its translation is CASSPSAVPLADTQYF.

In this sample, this clone turned up once. J is TRBJ2-7 and V is TRBV6-5; 10 bases match TRBD2. With V trimmed by 5 bases and J by 3 bases, 4 bases remained unmatched. The germline gives CDR1 MNHEY, CDR2 SVGAGI. CDR3 length: 14 residues. CDR3 bases: TGTGCCAGCAGTCAGCTAGCGGGAGTCTACGAGCAGTACTTC. Its translation is CASSQLAGVYEQYF.

Of note for this clone: The sample carries other DNA sequences with the same CDR3. The chain links TRBV27 to TRBJ2-1, with 9 bases identical to TRBD1. From germline, CDR1 is MNHEY and CDR2 SMNVEV (reference sequence). J lost 7 bases, V lost 5 bases, and 3 bases had no gene match. This CDR3 is 13 amino acids long. This CDR3 is CASSPGQGNEQFF. CDR3 DNA sequence: TGTGCCAGCAGTCCAGGACAGGGGAATGAGCAGTTCTTC.

J is TRBJ2-3 and V is TRBV28; unclear D gene. V was pared by 8 bases and J by 1 base, with 13 bases between. Germline V CDR1 and CDR2: MDHEN, SYDVKM. The CDR3 totals 14 residues. The CDR3 spells CASASGSRTDTQYF. The CDR3 bases are TGTGCCAGCGCGTCGGGTAGTCGCACAGATACGCAGTATTTT.